The 10 T cell receptor beta chains below come from one sample, sequenced in a study of T cell repertoires in cytomegalovirus infection. MiXCR was run by TCRdb on the reads, yielding one entry per CDR3 protein. The repertoire includes about 130,000 distinct CDR3 sequences, roughly a third of them detected once, and 58% sits in the top ten. Antigen specificity for these receptors is unknown. Sequencing was performed on CD8+ T cells from cultured PBMCs, taken from culture after CMV antigen stimulation. The source is a human donor in good health (CMV status not recorded). Some clones in this sample may be carry-over from other donors' samples.

This clonotype was counted at least ten times. The genes are TRBV7-2 and TRBJ2-7, with TRBD1 matching over 10 bases. This CDR3 spans 14 amino acids. Germline CDR1 is SGHTA and CDR2 is FQGNSA. Germline trimming cut 2 bases from V and 3 bases from J; bases unmatched to any gene: 1. CDR3 loop: CASSLRDRGYEQYF. CDR3 sequence (DNA): TGTGCCAGCAGCTTACGGGACAGGGGCTACGAGCAGTACTTC. Full variable domain (remainder filled in from reference TRBV7-2 and TRBJ2-7): GAGVSQSPSNKVTEKGKDVELRCDPISGHTALYWYRQSLGQGLEFLIYFQGNSAPDKSGLPSDRFSAERTGGSVSTLTIQRTQQEDSAVYLCASSLRDRGYEQYFGPGTRLTVT.

The rearrangement joins TRBV19 to TRBJ1-1, with D perhaps matching TRBD1 (6 bases). This CDR3 spans 17 amino acids. CDR1 is LNHDA, CDR2 SQIVND, per germline (reference sequence). V gave up 3 bases and J gave up 0 bases, with 17 bases separating them. CDR3 protein: CASSIRWQGSMNTEAFF. The CDR3 DNA sequence: TGTGCCAGTAGTATTCGTTGGCAGGGGAGCATGAACACTGAAGCTTTCTTT.

The table lists this clonotype with many counts. The CDR3 loop is CASSPGGDEQFF. The CDR3 bases are TGTGCCAGCAGCCCGGGAGGGGATGAGCAGTTCTTC. The chain is built from TRBV7-6 and TRBJ2-1; TRBD2 matches at 8 bases. The CDR3 is 12 residues long. V lost 5 bases and J lost 8; bases outside the gene matches: 2. The germline V gene encodes CDR1 SGHVS and CDR2 FNYEAQ.

V is TRBV12-3 or TRBV12-4 and J is TRBJ2-7; TRBD2 matches 8 bases. This CDR3 comprises 17 residues. V lost 5 bases to trimming and J lost 1 base; unmatched junction nucleotides: 13. The CDR3 loop is CASSLGGVGFDSYEQYF. CDR3 coding DNA: TGTGCCAGCAGTCTCGGGGGGGTCGGATTTGATTCCTACGAGCAGTACTTC.

The chain links TRBV6-1 to TRBJ1-5; D uncertain. The germline V gene encodes CDR1 MNHNS and CDR2 SASEGT. The V end was cut by 6 bases, the J end by 0 bases, with 6 bases between. CDR3 length equals 13 residues. The CDR3 DNA sequence: TGTGCCAGCAGCCCTAATAGCAATCAGCCCCAGCATTTT. It encodes CASSPNSNQPQHF.

This clonotype was recorded a few times. The V gene is TRBV2, the J gene TRBJ2-7; D is unclear. Germline CDR1 SNHLY, CDR2 FYNNEI. The length of the CDR3 is 16 residues. Deletions cut 6 bases from V and 0 bases from J, with 18 bases between. CDR3 sequence (DNA): TGTGCCAGCAGGAAAGAGAGTTCCAGTAGCTCCTACGAGCAGTACTTC. It specifies CASRKESSSSSYEQYF.

This chain connects TRBV29-1 to TRBJ1-5; 10 bases are a match to TRBD1. This CDR3 contains 16 residues. After removal of 7 bases from V and 0 bases from J, the junction contained 9 bases not matched to a gene. The germline V gene encodes CDR1 SQVTM and CDR2 ANQGSEA. CDR3 sequence reads: CSGGTGEMTSNQPQHF. In DNA form, the CDR3 reads TGCAGCGGTGGGACAGGGGAGATGACTAGCAATCAGCCCCAGCATTTT.

Only a few counts were recorded for this clonotype. The rearrangement links TRBV18 to TRBJ2-1; no firm D call. The V end was cut by 5 bases, the J end by 5 bases, with 4 bases between. The germline gives CDR1 KGHSH, CDR2 LQKENI. The CDR3 length is 11 residues. The CDR3 spells CASSTDNEQFF. The CDR3 DNA sequence: TGTGCCAGCTCAACAGACAATGAGCAGTTCTTC.

The chain combines TRBV4-1 with TRBJ2-1; no clear D gene. Germline values: CDR1 MGHRA, CDR2 YSYEKL. Trimming shortened V by 4 bases and J by 6 bases, and 10 bases separated the two germline ends. The CDR3 sequence is 13 residues long. In DNA, the CDR3 is TGCGCCAGCAGCCGATCCCCGGTCAATGAGCAGTTCTTC. Encoded protein: CASSRSPVNEQFF.

This rearrangement joins TRBV6-2 or TRBV6-3 to TRBJ1-5; D unclear. CDR3 length equals 13 residues. Trimming removed 5 bases at V and 2 bases at J, with 7 bases between. Germline V CDR1 and CDR2: MNHEY, SVGEGT. The CDR3 nucleotides read TGTGCCAGCAGTGCCTCGGGCAATCAGCCCCAGCATTTT. It specifies CASSASGNQPQHF.